The entry below describes one T cell receptor (beta chain). Its antigen is currently unknown. RNA transcripts served as template for amplifying TCR beta CDR3 sequences. Second-round multiplex PCR came after a first-round RT-PCR that employed HTBI primers. TCRdb ran MiXCR on the multiplex PCR reads and lists one entry per CDR3 protein. This table holds around 1.1 million distinct CDR3 sequences, approximately 35% found once. The data stem from a study of Graves' ophthalmopathy and Graves' hyperthyroidism. Findings and limits, study-wide: Among expanded thyroid clonotypes above 0.001 frequency, most also occurred in blood.

The study recruited hyperthyroidism patients aged 18 to 65 who were newly diagnosed, under 2 months' duration. The sequencing input was peripheral blood or thyroid tissue (not recorded which). This clonotype was obtained from an adult man with Graves' hyperthyroidism.

The CDR3 loop is CSARGDKVPSGNTIYF. CDR3 sequence (DNA): TGCAGTGCTAGAGGCGACAAGGTCCCCTCTGGAAACACCATATATTTT. This chain connects TRBV20-1 to TRBJ1-3; D not certain. The V gene's germline CDR1 is DFQATT and CDR2 SNEGSKA (reference sequence). Trimming cost V 1 base and J 0 bases, with 13 bases left between them. CDR3 length equals 16 residues.